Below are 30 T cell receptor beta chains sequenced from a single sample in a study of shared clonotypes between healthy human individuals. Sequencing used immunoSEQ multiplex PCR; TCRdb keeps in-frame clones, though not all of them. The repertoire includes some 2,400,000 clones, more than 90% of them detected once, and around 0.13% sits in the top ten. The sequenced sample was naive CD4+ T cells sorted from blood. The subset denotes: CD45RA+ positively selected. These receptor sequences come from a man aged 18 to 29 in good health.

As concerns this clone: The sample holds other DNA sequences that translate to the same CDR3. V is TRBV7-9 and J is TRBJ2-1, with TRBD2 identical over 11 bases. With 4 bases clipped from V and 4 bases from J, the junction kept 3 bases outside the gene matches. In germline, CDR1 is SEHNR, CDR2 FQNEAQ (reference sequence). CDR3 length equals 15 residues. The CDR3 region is CASSSGTSGYNEQFF. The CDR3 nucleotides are TGTGCCAGCAGCTCCGGGACTAGCGGTTACAATGAGCAGTTCTTC.

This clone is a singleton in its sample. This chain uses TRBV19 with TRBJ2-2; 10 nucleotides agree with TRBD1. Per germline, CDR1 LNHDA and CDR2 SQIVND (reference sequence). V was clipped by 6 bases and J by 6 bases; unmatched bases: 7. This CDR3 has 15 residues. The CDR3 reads CASRTGTGVSGELFF. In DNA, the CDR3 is TGTGCCAGTAGGACCGGGACAGGGGTGTCCGGGGAGCTGTTTTTT.

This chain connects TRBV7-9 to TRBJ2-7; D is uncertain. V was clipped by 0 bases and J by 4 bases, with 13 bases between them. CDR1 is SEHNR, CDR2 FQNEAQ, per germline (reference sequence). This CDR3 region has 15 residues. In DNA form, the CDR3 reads TGTGCCAGCAGCTTAGCTTCGGGCAGACTTTACGAGCAGTACTTC. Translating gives CASSLASGRLYEQYF.

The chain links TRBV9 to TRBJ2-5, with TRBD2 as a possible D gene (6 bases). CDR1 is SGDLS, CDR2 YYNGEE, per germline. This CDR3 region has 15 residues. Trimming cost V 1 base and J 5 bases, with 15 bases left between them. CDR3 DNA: TGTGCCAGCAGCGTACAGGGACTTCAAGGCGAGACCCAGTACTTC. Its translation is CASSVQGLQGETQYF.

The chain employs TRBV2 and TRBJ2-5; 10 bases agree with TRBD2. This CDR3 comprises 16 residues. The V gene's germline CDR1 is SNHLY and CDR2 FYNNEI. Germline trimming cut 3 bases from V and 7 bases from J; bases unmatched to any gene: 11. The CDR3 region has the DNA TGTGCCAGCAGTGATTTTGCTAGCGGGGGATATGTGACCCAGTACTTC. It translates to CASSDFASGGYVTQYF. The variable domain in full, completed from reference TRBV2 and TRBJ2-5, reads EPEVTQTPSHQVTQMGQEVILRCVPISNHLYFYWYRQILGQKVEFLVSFYNNEISEKSEIFDDQFSVERPDGSNFTLKIRSTKLEDSAMYFCASSDFASGGYVTQYFGPGTRLLVL.

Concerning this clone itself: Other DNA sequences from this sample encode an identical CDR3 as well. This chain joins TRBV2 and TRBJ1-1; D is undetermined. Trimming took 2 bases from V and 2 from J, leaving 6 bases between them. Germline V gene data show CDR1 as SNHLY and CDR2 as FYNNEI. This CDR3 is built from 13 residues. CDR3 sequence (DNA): TGTGCCAGCAGTGAACAGCCTAACACTGAAGCTTTCTTT. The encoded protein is CASSEQPNTEAFF.

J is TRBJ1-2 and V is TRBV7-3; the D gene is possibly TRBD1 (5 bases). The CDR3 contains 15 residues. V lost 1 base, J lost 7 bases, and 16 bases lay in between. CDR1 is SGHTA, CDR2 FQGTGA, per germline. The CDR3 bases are TGTGCCAGCAGCTTAAGCCCGGGGACCATATCTGGCTACACCTTC. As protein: CASSLSPGTISGYTF.

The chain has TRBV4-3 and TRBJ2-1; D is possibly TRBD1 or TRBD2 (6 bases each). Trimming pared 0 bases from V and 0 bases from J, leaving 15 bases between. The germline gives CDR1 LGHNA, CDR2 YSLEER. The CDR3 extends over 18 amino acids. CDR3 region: CASSQDLGGDISYNEQFF. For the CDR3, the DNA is TGCGCCAGCAGCCAAGATCTGGGCGGGGACATCTCCTACAATGAGCAGTTCTTC.

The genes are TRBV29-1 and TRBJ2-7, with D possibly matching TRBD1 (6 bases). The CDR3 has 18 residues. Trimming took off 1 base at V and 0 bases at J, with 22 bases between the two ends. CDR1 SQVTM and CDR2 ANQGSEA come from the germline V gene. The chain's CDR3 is CSVEVGRRRGQSSYEQYF. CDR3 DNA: TGCAGCGTTGAAGTTGGTCGGCGGAGAGGACAGAGCTCCTACGAGCAGTACTTC.

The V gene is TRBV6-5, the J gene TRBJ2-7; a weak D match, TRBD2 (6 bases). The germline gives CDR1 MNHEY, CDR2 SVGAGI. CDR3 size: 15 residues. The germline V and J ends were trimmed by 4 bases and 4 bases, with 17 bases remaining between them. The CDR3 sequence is CASSSGGTGGYEQYF. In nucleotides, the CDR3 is TGTGCCAGCAGTTCCGGCGGGACGGGCGGATACGAGCAGTACTTC.

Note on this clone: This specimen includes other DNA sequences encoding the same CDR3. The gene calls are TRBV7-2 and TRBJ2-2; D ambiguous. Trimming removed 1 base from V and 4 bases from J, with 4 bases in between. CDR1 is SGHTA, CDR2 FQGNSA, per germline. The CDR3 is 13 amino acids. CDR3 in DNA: TGTGCCAGCAGCTTAGATACCACCGGGGAGCTGTTTTTT. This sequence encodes CASSLDTTGELFF.

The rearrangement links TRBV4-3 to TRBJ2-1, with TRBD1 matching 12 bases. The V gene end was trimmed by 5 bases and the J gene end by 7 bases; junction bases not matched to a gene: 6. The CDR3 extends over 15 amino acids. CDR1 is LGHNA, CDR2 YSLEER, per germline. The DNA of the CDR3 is TGCGCCAGCAGCGGGCGGGACAGGGGGCAAAATGAGCAGTTCTTC. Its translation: CASSGRDRGQNEQFF.

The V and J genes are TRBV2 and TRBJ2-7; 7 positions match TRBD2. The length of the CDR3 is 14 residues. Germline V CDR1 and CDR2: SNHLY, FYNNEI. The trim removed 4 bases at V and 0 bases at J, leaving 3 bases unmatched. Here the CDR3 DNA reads TGTGCCAGCAGTGTGCGGGGGAACTCCTACGAGCAGTACTTC. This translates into CASSVRGNSYEQYF.

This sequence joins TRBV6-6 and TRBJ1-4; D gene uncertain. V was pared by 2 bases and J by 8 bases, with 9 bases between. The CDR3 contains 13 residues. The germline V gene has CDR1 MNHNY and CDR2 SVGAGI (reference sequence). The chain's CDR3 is CASSYDIFEKLFF. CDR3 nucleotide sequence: TGTGCCAGCAGTTACGACATCTTCGAAAAACTGTTTTTT.

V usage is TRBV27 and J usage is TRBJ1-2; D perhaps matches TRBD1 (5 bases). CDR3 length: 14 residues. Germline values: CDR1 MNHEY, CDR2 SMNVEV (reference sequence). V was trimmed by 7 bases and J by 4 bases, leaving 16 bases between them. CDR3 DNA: TGTGCCAGCACCATACAGGCGTGGGGCTATGGCTACACCTTC. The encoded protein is CASTIQAWGYGYTF.

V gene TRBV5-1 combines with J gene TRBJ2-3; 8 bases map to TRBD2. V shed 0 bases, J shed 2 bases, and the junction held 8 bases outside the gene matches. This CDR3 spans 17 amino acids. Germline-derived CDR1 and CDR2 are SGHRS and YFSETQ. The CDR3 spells CASSLAEAGGVTDTQYF. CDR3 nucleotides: TGCGCCAGCAGCTTGGCCGAGGCGGGGGGCGTCACAGATACGCAGTATTTT. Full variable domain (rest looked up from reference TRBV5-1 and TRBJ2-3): KAGVTQTPRYLIKTRGQQVTLSCSPISGHRSVSWYQQTPGQGLQFLFEYFSETQRNKGNFPGRFSGRQFSNSRSEMNVSTLELGDSALYLCASSLAEAGGVTDTQYFGPGTRLTVL.

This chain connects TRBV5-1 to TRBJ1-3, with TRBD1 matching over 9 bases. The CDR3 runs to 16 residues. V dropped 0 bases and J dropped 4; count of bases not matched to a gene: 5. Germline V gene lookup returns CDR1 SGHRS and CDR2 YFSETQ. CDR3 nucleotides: TGCGCCAGCAGCTTGGACGGACAGGGGTGGGGAAACACCATATATTTT. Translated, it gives CASSLDGQGWGNTIYF.

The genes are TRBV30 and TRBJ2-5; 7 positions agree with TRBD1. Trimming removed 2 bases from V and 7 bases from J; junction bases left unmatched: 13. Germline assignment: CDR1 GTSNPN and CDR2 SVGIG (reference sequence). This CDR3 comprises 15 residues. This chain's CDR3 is CAWSSTGTDLGTQYF. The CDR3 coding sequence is TGTGCCTGGAGTTCAACCGGGACAGACCTTGGGACCCAGTACTTC. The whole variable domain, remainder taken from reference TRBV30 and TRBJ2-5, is SQTIHQWPATLVQPVGSPLSLECTVEGTSNPNLYWYRQAAGRGLQLLFYSVGIGQISSEVPQNLSASRPQDRQFILSSKKLLLSDSGFYLCAWSSTGTDLGTQYFGPGTRLLVL.

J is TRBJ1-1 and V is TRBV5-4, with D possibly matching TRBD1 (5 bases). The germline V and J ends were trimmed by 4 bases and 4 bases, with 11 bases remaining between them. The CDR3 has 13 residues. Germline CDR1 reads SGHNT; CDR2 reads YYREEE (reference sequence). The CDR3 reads CASSRGGLTEAFF. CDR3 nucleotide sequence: TGTGCCAGCAGCCGGGGGGGTCTCACTGAAGCTTTCTTT.

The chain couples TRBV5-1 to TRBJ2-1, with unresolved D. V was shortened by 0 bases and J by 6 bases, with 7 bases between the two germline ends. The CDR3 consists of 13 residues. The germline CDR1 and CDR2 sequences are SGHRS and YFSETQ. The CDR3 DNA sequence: TGCGCCAGCAGCTTGGGCGCTGGCAATGAGCAGTTCTTC. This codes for CASSLGAGNEQFF.

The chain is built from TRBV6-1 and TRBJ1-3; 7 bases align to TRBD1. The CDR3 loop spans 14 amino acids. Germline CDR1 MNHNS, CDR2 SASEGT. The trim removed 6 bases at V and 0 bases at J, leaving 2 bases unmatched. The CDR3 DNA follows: TGTGCCAGCAGACGACAGGGCTCTGGAAACACCATATATTTT. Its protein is CASRRQGSGNTIYF.

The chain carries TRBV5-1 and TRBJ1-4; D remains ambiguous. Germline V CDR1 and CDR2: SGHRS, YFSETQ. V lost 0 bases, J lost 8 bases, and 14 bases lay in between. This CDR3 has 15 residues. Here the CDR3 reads CASSLAGVGEEKLFF. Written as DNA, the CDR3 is TGCGCCAGCAGCTTGGCCGGGGTCGGTGAAGAAAAACTGTTTTTT.

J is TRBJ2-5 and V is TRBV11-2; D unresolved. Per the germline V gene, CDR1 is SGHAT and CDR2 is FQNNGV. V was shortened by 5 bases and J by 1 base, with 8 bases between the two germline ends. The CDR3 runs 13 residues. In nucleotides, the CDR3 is TGTGCCAGCAGCCCCGGAGCCCAAGAGACCCAGTACTTC. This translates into CASSPGAQETQYF.

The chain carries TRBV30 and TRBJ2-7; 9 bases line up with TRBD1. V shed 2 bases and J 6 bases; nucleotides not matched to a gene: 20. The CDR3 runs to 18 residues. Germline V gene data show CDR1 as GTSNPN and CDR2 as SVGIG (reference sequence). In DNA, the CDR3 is TGTGCCTGGAGTATCGGACAGGGGTTGTGGTCTCTGGAGTCCGAGCAGTACTTC. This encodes CAWSIGQGLWSLESEQYF.

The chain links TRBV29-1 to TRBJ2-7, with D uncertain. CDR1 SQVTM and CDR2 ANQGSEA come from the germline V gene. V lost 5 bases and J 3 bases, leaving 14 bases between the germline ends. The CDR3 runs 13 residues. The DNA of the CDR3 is TGCAGCGTTCGGTGGATAGGGAACTACGAGCAGTACTTC. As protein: CSVRWIGNYEQYF.

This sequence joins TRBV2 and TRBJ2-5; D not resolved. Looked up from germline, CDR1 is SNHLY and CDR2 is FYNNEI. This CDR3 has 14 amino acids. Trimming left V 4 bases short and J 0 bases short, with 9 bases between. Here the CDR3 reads CASSAYLYQETQYF. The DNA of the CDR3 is TGTGCCAGCAGTGCCTATTTGTACCAAGAGACCCAGTACTTC. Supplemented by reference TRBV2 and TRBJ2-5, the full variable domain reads EPEVTQTPSHQVTQMGQEVILRCVPISNHLYFYWYRQILGQKVEFLVSFYNNEISEKSEIFDDQFSVERPDGSNFTLKIRSTKLEDSAMYFCASSAYLYQETQYFGPGTRLLVL.

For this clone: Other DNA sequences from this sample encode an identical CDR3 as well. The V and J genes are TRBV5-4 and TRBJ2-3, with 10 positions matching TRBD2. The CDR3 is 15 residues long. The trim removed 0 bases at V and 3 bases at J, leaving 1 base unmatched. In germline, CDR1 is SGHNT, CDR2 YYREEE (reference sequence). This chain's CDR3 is CASSLGSGGTDTQYF. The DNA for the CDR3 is TGTGCCAGCAGCTTGGGTAGCGGGGGGACAGATACGCAGTATTTT.

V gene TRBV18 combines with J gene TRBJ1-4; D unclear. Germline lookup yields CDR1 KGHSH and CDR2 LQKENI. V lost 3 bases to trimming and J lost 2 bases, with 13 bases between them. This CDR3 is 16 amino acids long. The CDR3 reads CASSPLGWTTNEKLFF. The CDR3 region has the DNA TGTGCCAGCTCACCCCTCGGATGGACCACTAATGAAAAACTGTTTTTT.

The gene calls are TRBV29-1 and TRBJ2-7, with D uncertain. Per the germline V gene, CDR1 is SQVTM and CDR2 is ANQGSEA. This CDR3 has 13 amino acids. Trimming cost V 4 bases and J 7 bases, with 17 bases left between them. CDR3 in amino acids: CSVGGRSTYEQYF. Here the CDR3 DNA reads TGCAGCGTTGGAGGCAGGAGTACTTATGAGCAGTACTTC.

CDR3 protein: CASQRYNEQFF. CDR3 DNA sequence: TGTGCCAGCCAACGGTACAATGAGCAGTTCTTC. This rearrangement joins TRBV6-1 to TRBJ2-1; the D is unclear. This CDR3 is 11 amino acids long. V was pared by 8 bases and J by 4 bases, with 6 bases between. Germline V gene lookup returns CDR1 MNHNS and CDR2 SASEGT.